The 8 T cell receptor beta chains in this list originate from one sample, sequenced in a study of blood T cell repertoires in COVID-19. The data were produced by immunoSEQ multiplex PCR, yet TCRdb's version contains in-frame clones alone and is incomplete. The table has roughly 150,000 clones, approximately 86% seen once. Sequencing input: peripheral blood. Receptors were obtained from a human donor in a cohort sampled during active COVID-19.

CDR3 bases: TGTGCCAGCAGTTGGGCCAGGGAATACAATGAGCAGTTCTTC. Translated, it gives CASSWAREYNEQFF. The chain has TRBV28 and TRBJ2-1; maybe TRBD1 (5 bases). CDR1 and CDR2 from the germline V gene are MDHEN and SYDVKM. The CDR3 has 14 amino acids. The V end lost 4 bases, the J end lost 4 bases, and 11 bases lay between the germline ends.

J is TRBJ2-1 and V is TRBV25-1, with 9 bases that match TRBD2. J was trimmed by 7 bases and V by 5 bases; bases with no gene match: 6. The CDR3 spans 14 residues. Germline loops: CDR1 MGHDK, CDR2 SYGVNS. CDR3 loop: CASSLAGALNEQFF. CDR3 bases: TGTGCCAGCAGTTTAGCGGGGGCGCTTAATGAGCAGTTCTTC.

The chain carries TRBV7-5 and TRBJ2-5; the table's TRBD1 call for D was not verified on the DNA. TRBV7-5 has pseudogene status. The length of the CDR3 is 16 residues. CDR3 sequence (DNA): TGTGTCAGAAGCTTAGCCCCTACAGAGTACCAAGAGACCCAGTACTTC. Amino acid sequence: CVRSLAPTEYQETQYF.

The rearrangement links TRBV27 to TRBJ2-1, with D perhaps TRBD2 (6 bases). CDR1 and CDR2 (germline): MNHEY, SMNVEV (reference sequence). The length of the CDR3 is 12 residues. Trimming removed 3 bases from V and 14 bases from J, with 14 bases in between. The CDR3 reads CASSLWGGKEFF. CDR3 DNA: TGTGCCAGCAGTTTGTGGGGCGGGAAGGAGTTCTTC.

A few counts support this clone. The chain employs TRBV12-3 or TRBV12-4 and TRBJ2-7, with D perhaps TRBD2 (6 bases). This CDR3 is built from 13 residues. V lost 8 bases, J lost 5 bases, and 16 bases lay in between. The CDR3 DNA reads as TGTGCCAGCGTACTTAGCGGCCTCGACGAGCAGTACTTC. Translation gives CASVLSGLDEQYF.

This chain uses TRBV5-5 with TRBJ1-1, with 10 nucleotides matching TRBD1. V lost 4 bases, J lost 1 base, and 4 bases stayed unmatched. This CDR3 spans 15 amino acids. In germline, CDR1 is SGHKS, CDR2 YYEKEE (reference sequence). In nucleotides, the CDR3 is TGTGCCAGCAGCCCCGGACAGGGGGAGAACACTGAAGCTTTCTTT. Translated, it gives CASSPGQGENTEAFF.

This sequence joins TRBV7-3 and TRBJ2-1; a possible D gene is TRBD2 (6 bases). There are 16 residues in the CDR3. Trimming took off 1 base at V and 4 bases at J, with 14 bases between the two ends. The germline CDR1 and CDR2 sequences are SGHTA and FQGTGA. The DNA for the CDR3 is TGTGCCAGCAGCTTAAATTCAGCGGGTGAATACAATGAGCAGTTCTTC. It is translated as CASSLNSAGEYNEQFF.

The rearrangement joins TRBV7-3 to TRBJ2-5; D gene unclear. Between the trimmed V and J ends, which lost 5 bases and 1 base, there was a span of 17 bases. The CDR3 spans 16 residues. The germline V gene has CDR1 SGHTA and CDR2 FQGTGA. The CDR3 here is CASSPRGIAPQETQYF. Written as DNA, the CDR3 is TGTGCCAGCAGCCCCCGTGGTATAGCCCCCCAAGAGACCCAGTACTTC.